The 13 T cell receptor beta chains below were found in one sample sequenced in a study of regulatory T cells in long-lasting Graves disease. Described time point: persistent/refractory GD, antithyroid drugs over 5 years with positive TRAb. Preparation of the TCR library used RNA extracted from PBMCs. The TCR beta library used iRepertoire HTBI primers with Arm-PCR amplification of CDR3. MiXCR was run by TCRdb on the multiplex PCR reads, yielding one entry per CDR3 protein. Counted here are hundreds of thousands of distinct CDR3 sequences, 20% to 25% occurring once; the ten biggest clones make up 7.8%. Sample: peripheral blood mononuclear cells (PBMCs), taken when the disease was refractory, from a patient treated with antithyroid drugs. These receptors all come from a female donor with Graves disease.

Ten or more counts support this clonotype. V is TRBV12-3 or TRBV12-4 and J is TRBJ1-5; TRBD1 aligns across 8 bases. V was clipped by 7 bases and J by 4 bases; unmatched bases: 9. This CDR3 contains 15 residues. CDR3 loop: CASTLGQAGNQPQHF. CDR3 bases: TGTGCCAGCACCTTGGGACAGGCGGGAAATCAGCCCCAGCATTTT.

Concerning this clonotype: Its ends do not fully match the called genes, so a read error is possible. The CDR3 DNA follows: TGTACCAGCAGAACCGGGACAGGGCGGAATTCACCCCTCCACTTT. It is translated as CTSRTGTGRNSPLHF. The V and J genes are TRBV28 and TRBJ1-6; 9 bases line up with TRBD1. Germline CDR1 MDHEN, CDR2 SYDVKM. This CDR3 is built from 15 residues.

About this clonotype itself: A much larger clone sits a single nucleotide away, making a read error possible. The chain has TRBV12-3 or TRBV12-4 and TRBJ2-5, with 7 positions matching TRBD1. There are 14 residues in the CDR3. Trimming cost V 6 bases and J 7 bases; bases outside gene matches: 11. The CDR3 here is CASRYRQGLRTQYF. Here the CDR3 DNA reads TGTGCCAGCAGGTACAGACAGGGTTTGAGGACCCAGTACTTC.

This clonotype was found many times. The rearrangement joins TRBV7-2 to TRBJ2-5, with D maybe TRBD2 (6 bases). Germline-derived CDR1 and CDR2 are SGHTA and FQGNSA. The CDR3 is 15 residues long. V lost 6 bases to trimming and J lost 1 base, with 15 bases between them. The CDR3 coding sequence is TGTGCCAGCAGTACCGGACTACCCGCCCAAGAGACCCAGTACTTC. Translated: CASSTGLPAQETQYF.

This chain links TRBV7-9 with TRBJ2-7, with 9 bases matching TRBD2. The CDR3 is 14 residues long. J lost 2 bases, V lost 6 bases, and 5 bases had no gene match. Germline assignment: CDR1 SEHNR and CDR2 FQNEAQ (reference sequence). DNA for the CDR3: TGTGCCAGCAGAGTAGCGGGAGAGACCTACGAGCAGTACTTC. Translated, it gives CASRVAGETYEQYF.

This clonotype was counted between two and nine times. This chain uses TRBV19 with TRBJ1-1; the D gene is possibly TRBD1 (5 bases). CDR3 length: 13 amino acids. CDR1 is LNHDA and CDR2 is SQIVND in the germline V gene (reference sequence). The germline V and J ends were trimmed by 7 bases and 4 bases, with 13 bases remaining between them. CDR3 nucleotides: TGTGCCAGTACCGATTCCCAGGGCACTGAAGCTTTCTTT. It codes for CASTDSQGTEAFF.

As for this clonotype: A much larger clone differs by one base, so this may be a read error. V and J are TRBV29-1 and TRBJ1-2, with 7 positions matching TRBD1. Germline CDR1 SQVTM, CDR2 ANQGSEA. The CDR3 is made up of 16 amino acids. The DNA of the CDR3 is TGCAGCGTTGAAGATCTAGGAACAGGGGAAGGCTATGGCCACACCTTC. Amino acids: CSVEDLGTGEGYGHTF.

This clonotype was seen only a few times. The rearrangement links TRBV7-9 to TRBJ1-1; D is unresolved. V dropped 5 bases and J dropped 0 bases, with 13 bases sitting between them. Germline V gene lookup returns CDR1 SEHNR and CDR2 FQNEAQ (reference sequence). This CDR3 has 15 residues. The CDR3 sequence: CASSIEHWVNTEAFF. CDR3 DNA sequence: TGTGCCAGCAGCATCGAACATTGGGTGAACACTGAAGCTTTCTTT.

A few counts support this clonotype. The rearrangement links TRBV4-2 to TRBJ1-2; TRBD1 is a possible D gene (5 bases). Germline V gives CDR1 LGHNA, CDR2 YNFKEQ. Deletions cut 5 bases from V and 3 bases from J, with 13 bases between. There are 14 residues in the CDR3. The CDR3 DNA reads TGTGCCAGCAGCTCCAGGGATGTGGACTATGGCTACACCTTC. Translated, it gives CASSSRDVDYGYTF.

The J gene is TRBJ1-1, the V gene TRBV12-3 or TRBV12-4, with unresolved D. This CDR3 comprises 13 residues. V dropped 3 bases and J dropped 4 bases, with 9 bases sitting between them. The CDR3 DNA reads TGTGCCAGCAGTTTTACATCTAGCACTGAAGCTTTCTTT. This translates into CASSFTSSTEAFF.

This clonotype occurred many times. This chain joins TRBV27 and TRBJ2-7; D ambiguous. The CDR3 is 13 residues long. In germline, CDR1 is MNHEY, CDR2 SMNVEV (reference sequence). V dropped 6 bases and J dropped 1 base, with 10 bases sitting between them. The DNA for the CDR3 is TGTGCCAGCAGCGCCTTAGGATCCTACGAGCAGTACTTC. Translation: CASSALGSYEQYF.

In its sample, this clonotype was seen many times. The chain couples TRBV6-1 to TRBJ1-1; D is uncertain. This CDR3 region has 12 residues. The V gene lost 6 bases and the J gene lost 6 bases, with 11 bases spanning the gap. Germline CDR1 is MNHNS and CDR2 is SASEGT. The chain's CDR3 is CASSPWAPEAFF. CDR3 bases: TGTGCCAGCAGCCCCTGGGCCCCTGAAGCTTTCTTT.

V and J are TRBV30 and TRBJ2-7; weak D call: TRBD1 (6 bases). The CDR3 consists of 12 residues. Trimming took off 2 bases at V and 9 bases at J, with 14 bases between the two ends. CDR1 is GTSNPN, CDR2 SVGIG, per germline (reference sequence). CDR3 protein: CAWSRQENGQYF. CDR3 DNA: TGTGCCTGGAGTAGACAGGAGAACGGGCAGTACTTC.